Below, 22 T cell receptor beta chains from the same sample are listed, as sequenced in a study of blood T cells in healthy people across ages. A second PCR, run for about 7 to 11 cycles, used a sample-barcoded 5' primer plus a J-beta primer mix. TCRdb re-called the 5' RACE reads with MiXCR, one entry per CDR3 protein. The sample carries about 1 million distinct CDR3 sequences, approximately 25% recorded once. Separately, the same data were catalogued under a study of T cells of mothers and their children.

Input material: blood. The receptors derive from a girl aged 2 to 9 in good health.

The sample holds one count of this clonotype. The CDR3 DNA reads TGTGCCAGCAGCTCTGGTCCACGGTTGGCTTTCTTT. Amino acid sequence: CASSSGPRLAFF. The gene calls are TRBV5-6 and TRBJ1-1; D unresolved. The CDR3 is 12 amino acids. Trimming took off 3 bases at V and 11 bases at J, with 14 bases between the two ends. Looked up from germline, CDR1 is SGHDT and CDR2 is YYEEEE.

This clonotype has only a few counts. CDR3 sequence: CASSLGWTSGDNEQFF. The CDR3 DNA follows: TGTGCCAGCAGCCTCGGATGGACTAGCGGAGACAATGAGCAGTTCTTC. The chain links TRBV7-9 to TRBJ2-1; 10 nucleotides match TRBD2. The germline CDR1 and CDR2 sequences are SEHNR and FQNEAQ (reference sequence). The CDR3 is made up of 16 amino acids. With 5 bases clipped from V and 5 bases from J, the junction kept 9 bases outside the gene matches.

This clonotype was observed a few times. The chain is built from TRBV7-9 and TRBJ2-5; the match to TRBD1 covers 8 bases. Matching the DNA end better, TRBJ2-1 makes the J call doubtful. In germline, CDR1 is SEHNR, CDR2 FQNEAQ (reference sequence). This CDR3 comprises 16 residues. In nucleotides, the CDR3 is TGTGCCAGCAGTGAAGAAGGACAGGGCTGCAGAGACGAGCAGTTCTTC. Protein: CASSEEGQGCRDEQFF.

The chain combines TRBV4-2 with TRBJ2-1; perhaps TRBD1 as D (6 bases). From germline, CDR1 is LGHNA and CDR2 YNFKEQ. The V end lost 3 bases, the J end lost 2 bases, and 11 bases lay between the germline ends. There are 15 residues in the CDR3. For the CDR3, the DNA is TGTGCCAGCAGCCAGACGACAGGAGCCTACAATGAGCAGTTCTTC. Translation: CASSQTTGAYNEQFF.

This clonotype was detected only a few times. The chain employs TRBV12-5 and TRBJ2-3; the D gene is possibly TRBD2 (5 bases). The CDR3 consists of 14 residues. Germline CDR1 LGHNT, CDR2 FRNRAP. The germline V and J ends were trimmed by 4 bases and 4 bases, with 12 bases remaining between them. CDR3 DNA sequence: TGTGCTAGTGGTTCTTTTGGAGGTGCAGATACGCAGTATTTT. This translates into CASGSFGGADTQYF.

The J gene is TRBJ2-2, the V gene TRBV7-2; D is undetermined. This CDR3 has 12 amino acids. The germline V gene encodes CDR1 SGHTA and CDR2 FQGNSA. The V end lost 5 bases, the J end lost 8 bases, and 9 bases lay between the germline ends. The CDR3 DNA is TGTGCCAGCAGCGAGACCTTTGGGGAGCTGTTTTTT. Translated, it gives CASSETFGELFF.

This chain uses TRBV4-3 with TRBJ1-5, with unresolved D. Germline assignment: CDR1 LGHNA and CDR2 YSLEER. This CDR3 comprises 14 residues. Trimming left V 0 bases short and J 0 bases short, with 3 bases between. CDR3 in amino acids: CASSQEVSNQPQHF. The DNA for the CDR3 is TGCGCCAGCAGCCAAGAGGTTAGCAATCAGCCCCAGCATTTT.

This clonotype was seen more than once but under ten times. The chain couples TRBV4-1 to TRBJ1-2; no definite D call. This CDR3 spans 14 amino acids. V lost 0 bases, J lost 8 bases, and 13 bases lay in between. Germline-derived CDR1 and CDR2 are MGHRA and YSYEKL. CDR3 sequence: CASSQDGGYRGYTF. In DNA form, the CDR3 reads TGCGCCAGCAGCCAAGATGGCGGCTATAGGGGCTACACCTTC.

In this sample, this clonotype turned up a few times. The rearrangement joins TRBV27 to TRBJ2-5; 12 bases match TRBD2. This CDR3 contains 17 residues. From germline, CDR1 is MNHEY and CDR2 SMNVEV (reference sequence). The junction had 13 bases not matched to a gene; V was cut back by 6 bases and J by 5 bases. The CDR3 DNA sequence: TGTGCCAGCAGCTTGACTAGCGGGAGCTCGCTAGCGGAGACCCAGTACTTC. It is translated as CASSLTSGSSLAETQYF.

The chain joins TRBV4-2 to TRBJ2-2, with 8 bases lining up with TRBD2. The V gene's germline CDR1 is LGHNA and CDR2 YNFKEQ. The V segment lost 4 bases and the J segment 11 bases; nucleotides outside the gene matches: 3. This CDR3 comprises 12 residues. This CDR3 reads CASSRAGVELFF. Written as DNA, the CDR3 is TGTGCCAGCAGCCGAGCGGGGGTAGAGCTGTTTTTT.

The chain recombines TRBV7-9 with TRBJ2-5, with D hard to call. Trimming removed 2 bases at V and 3 bases at J, with 10 bases between. The CDR3 length is 14 residues. Looked up from germline, CDR1 is SEHNR and CDR2 is FQNEAQ (reference sequence). The CDR3 sequence is CASSLILTKETQYF. The CDR3 DNA sequence: TGTGCCAGCAGCTTAATCCTAACGAAAGAGACCCAGTACTTC.

Of note for this clonotype: Mismatch with germline at one junction end may stem from a read error. This chain uses TRBV9 with TRBJ2-7, with D unclear. The V gene's germline CDR1 is SGDLS and CDR2 YYNGEE. This CDR3 spans 15 amino acids. CDR3 bases: TGTGCCAGCAGTGTAGAAGGCAGGAGCTCCTACGAGCAGTACTTC. Amino acids: CASSVEGRSSYEQYF.

This chain connects TRBV28 to TRBJ2-2; TRBD1 is a possible D gene (5 bases). Germline CDR1 MDHEN, CDR2 SYDVKM. The V end lost 2 bases, the J end lost 3 bases, and 10 bases lay between the germline ends. This CDR3 region has 15 residues. DNA of the CDR3: TGTGCCAGCAGTTTAGTGGACAAGGACACCGGGGAGCTGTTTTTT. Translation: CASSLVDKDTGELFF. Complete variable domain (other parts from reference TRBV28 and TRBJ2-2): DVKVTQSSRYLVKRTGEKVFLECVQDMDHENMFWYRQDPGLGLRLIYFSYDVKMKEKGDIPEGYSVSREKKERFSLILESASTNQTSMYLCASSLVDKDTGELFFGEGSRLTVL.

This clonotype has a handful of counts. The chain links TRBV12-3 or TRBV12-4 to TRBJ2-7; D is unclear. The CDR3 runs to 15 residues. V was shortened by 6 bases and J by 5 bases, with 20 bases between the two germline ends. The CDR3 nucleotides read TGTGCCAGCAGCGGGCCGCCGAGTAGTTGGGACGAGCAGTACTTC. It codes for CASSGPPSSWDEQYF.

This clonotype was observed many times. The V and J genes are TRBV4-3 and TRBJ2-5, with no clear D. The CDR3 loop spans 14 amino acids. V lost 0 bases, J lost 4 bases, and 9 bases lay in between. From germline, CDR1 is LGHNA and CDR2 YSLEER. The CDR3 loop is CASSQESGSETQYF. DNA for the CDR3: TGCGCCAGCAGCCAAGAATCGGGTTCAGAGACCCAGTACTTC.

This clonotype was observed once. The chain uses TRBV29-1 and TRBJ1-2; D gene unclear. V shed 5 bases and J shed 4 bases, with 8 bases lying between them. Germline CDR1 and CDR2: SQVTM and ANQGSEA. CDR3 length: 11 amino acids. The CDR3 loop reads CSVLHGYGYTF. For the CDR3, the DNA is TGCAGCGTTCTACACGGCTATGGCTACACCTTC.

The chain's CDR3 is CASSPFSTSAPHEQYF. For the CDR3, the DNA is TGTGCCAGCAGCCCTTTTTCGACGTCAGCCCCCCACGAGCAGTACTTC. The J gene is TRBJ2-5, the V gene TRBV4-2; no definite D call. The J call is doubtful: the DNA matches TRBJ2-7 better. The CDR3 has 16 amino acids. Germline lookup yields CDR1 LGHNA and CDR2 YNFKEQ.

Comment on this clonotype: The junction differs from germline at one of its ends, possibly a read error. The chain links TRBV7-2 to TRBJ2-5, with D tentatively TRBD2 (6 bases). The CDR3 sequence is 14 residues long. Germline CDR1 and CDR2: SGHTA and FQGNSA. DNA for the CDR3: TGTGCCGGCAGTCCCGGGGGTATGAAGGAGACCCAGTACTTC. It is translated as CAGSPGGMKETQYF.

V is TRBV5-1 and J is TRBJ2-4, with 11 bases fitting TRBD2. Germline loops: CDR1 SGHRS, CDR2 YFSETQ. V shed 0 bases, J shed 7 bases, and the junction held 0 bases outside the gene matches. The CDR3 has 14 residues. DNA of the CDR3: TGCGCCAGCAGCTTGGTAGCGGGGGGGAACATTCAGTACTTC. Translating it yields CASSLVAGGNIQYF.

The chain recombines TRBV29-1 with TRBJ2-1; 7 nucleotides line up with TRBD1. Germline V gives CDR1 SQVTM, CDR2 ANQGSEA. V was clipped by 6 bases and J by 10 bases; unmatched bases: 6. CDR3 length: 11 residues. CDR3 region: CSVTGVREQFF. The CDR3 nucleotides are TGCAGCGTAACAGGGGTCCGGGAGCAGTTCTTC.

This clonotype was detected ten times or more. V and J are TRBV29-1 and TRBJ2-5; D not certain. This CDR3 is built from 12 residues. Germline values: CDR1 SQVTM, CDR2 ANQGSEA. Trimming cost V 0 bases and J 3 bases, with 5 bases left between them. The CDR3 coding sequence is TGCAGCGTTGAAGAGGGTAAAGAGACCCAGTACTTC. Protein product: CSVEEGKETQYF.

The table lists this clonotype with a few counts. The chain carries TRBV3-1 and TRBJ1-3; D not resolved. Germline lookup yields CDR1 LGHDT and CDR2 YNNKEL (reference sequence). V was pared by 3 bases and J by 0 bases, with 12 bases between. The CDR3 covers 16 residues. DNA for the CDR3: TGTGCCAGCAGCCAGACGACACCCACCTCTGGAAACACCATATATTTT. It translates to CASSQTTPTSGNTIYF.